The rows below give T cell receptor beta chains drawn from one sample of a study of blood T cell repertoires in COVID-19. Using immunoSEQ multiplex PCR, the repertoire was profiled, and TCRdb retains in-frame clones only, with some absent. The sample lists 65,000 or so clones, roughly 87% occurring once. Material: peripheral blood. These receptor sequences come from a human donor with acute or convalescent COVID-19. The donor label of this sample is uncertain. Both conserved end residues are part of each CDR3. A D gene is named only where the DNA matches it firmly. Size values are once, few and many counts, or a class for expanded clones, and some rows have none.

>.|TRBV7-2|TRBD2|TRBJ2-5
TGTGCCAGCAGCCCCGGACTAGCGGGGGGGGAATTCGGAGTCGAGACCCAGTACTTC
CASSPGLAGGEFGVETQYF
>.|TRBV28|TRBD2|TRBJ2-1
TGTGCCAGCAGCCTTAGCGGGGGTACCCACAATGAGCAGTTCTTC
CASSLSGGTHNEQFF
>.|TRBV9|.|TRBJ1-4
TGTGCCAGCAGCAAAAGACAGGAACCAACTAATGAAAAACTGTTTTTT
CASSKRQEPTNEKLFF
>.|TRBV6-5|.|TRBJ1-5
TGTGCCAGCAGTAACACAGGTAATCAGCCCCAGCATTTT
CASSNTGNQPQHF
>.|TRBV7-2|.|TRBJ1-2
TGTGCCAGCAGTACCGACAGTCTTCTGGGCTACACCTTC
CASSTDSLLGYTF
>.|TRBV5-1|.|TRBJ2-3
TGCGCCAGCAGCCTTACGGGAGCCGATACGCAGTATTTT
CASSLTGADTQYF
>.|TRBV6-4|.|TRBJ2-1
TGTGCCAGCAGTGAGACTAGATCGGGAAATGAGCAGTTCTTC
CASSETRSGNEQFF
>.|TRBV5-1|TRBD1|TRBJ2-7
TGCGCCAGCAGCCAGACAGGGCCCTACGAGCAGTACTTC
CASSQTGPYEQYF
>once|TRBV5-8|TRBD2|TRBJ2-2
TGTGCCAGCAGCTTGGCGGGGGGAACCGGGGAGCTGTTTTTT
CASSLAGGTGELFF
>.|TRBV5-1|TRBD1|TRBJ2-2
TGCGCCAGCAGCTATGACAGGGGGAACACCGGGGAGCTGTTTTTT
CASSYDRGNTGELFF
>.|TRBV24-1|.|TRBJ1-1
TGTGCCACCAGGAAACAGGGGAACACTGAAGCTTTCTTT
CATRKQGNTEAFF
>medium-sized|TRBV18|TRBD2|TRBJ2-1
TGTGCCAGCTCACCAATACTAGCGGGATCCCACAATGAGCAGTTCTTC
CASSPILAGSHNEQFF
>once|TRBV5-5|TRBD1|TRBJ2-3
TGTGCCAGCAGCTTGGAGCCGGGACAGGGGAGAGATACGCAGTATTTT
CASSLEPGQGRDTQYF
>.|TRBV13|.|TRBJ2-1
TGTGCCAGCGGACAAGGGTCAGGGGTTCAGAATGAGCAGTTCTTC
CASGQGSGVQNEQFF
>.|TRBV5-4|TRBD2|TRBJ2-7
TGTGCCAGCTCAAAGGCCGACGGGGGAGGGCCCCGGCAGTACTTC
CASSKADGGGPRQYF
>once|TRBV2|TRBD1|TRBJ1-1
TGTGCCAGCAGTGATCAGGGGGCGAGGACTGAAGCTTTCTTT
CASSDQGARTEAFF
>.|TRBV7-8|.|TRBJ2-5
TGTGCCAGCAGCTTATATTTAGACTTAGAGACCCAGTACTTC
CASSLYLDLETQYF
>.|TRBV5-4|TRBD1|TRBJ1-2
TGTGCCAGCAGTGACAGGGTGAAGCTGGATGGCTACACCTTC
CASSDRVKLDGYTF
>.|TRBV3-1/TRBV3-2|.|TRBJ2-3
TGTGCCAGCAGCCTGCGGCAGTCCCCTCGCACAGATACGCAGTATTTT
CASSLRQSPRTDTQYF
>.|TRBV30|.|TRBJ1-5
TGTGCCTGGAGTGATCGAGGTGATCAGCCCCAGCATTTT
CAWSDRGDQPQHF
>.|TRBV4-2|.|TRBJ1-1
TGTGCCAGCAGCCCACGCGCAGGATGGAACACTGAAGCTTTCTTT
CASSPRAGWNTEAFF
>.|TRBV27|.|TRBJ1-5
TGTGCCAGCAGTCCAGCACTGGGGCAGGGGTACAATCAGCCCCAGCATTTT
CASSPALGQGYNQPQHF
>few|TRBV2|TRBD1|TRBJ2-1
TGTGCCAGCAGTGGACAGGGGTGGAATGAGCAGTTCTTC
CASSGQGWNEQFF
>.|TRBV19|.|TRBJ1-1
TGTGCCAGTAGTATAACACAGTCGGTAGTCACTGAAGCTTTCTTT
CASSITQSVVTEAFF
>.|TRBV27|.|TRBJ2-2
TGTGCCAGCAGTTTTATGTACACCGGGGAGCTGTTTTTT
CASSFMYTGELFF
>few|TRBV20-1|.|TRBJ1-2
TGCAGTGCTAGTGGGACGGGGGGGGTCAGCTATGGCTACACCTTC
CSASGTGGVSYGYTF
>once|TRBV9|.|TRBJ1-3
TGTGCCAGCAGGGGCGTAGGAAACACCATATATTTT
CASRGVGNTIYF
>.|TRBV7-9|.|TRBJ1-4
TGTGCCAGCAGCTTAGCGAGGAGTTACACAACTAATGAAAAACTGTTTTTT
CASSLARSYTTNEKLFF
>.|TRBV18|TRBD1|TRBJ1-6
TGTGCCAGCTCACCGACAGGGGCGTATTCACCCCTCCACTTT
CASSPTGAYSPLHF
>.|TRBV3-1/TRBV3-2|.|TRBJ2-5
TGTGCCAGCAGCCAAGAGCCCCAGACGGGGACCCAGTACTTC
CASSQEPQTGTQYF
>.|TRBV18|.|TRBJ2-3
TGTGCCAGCTCACCCTCTCGACCTAGGGGAGATACGCAGTATTTT
CASSPSRPRGDTQYF
>.|TRBV18|TRBD1|TRBJ1-2
TGTGCCAGCTCACGGGACAGGGCGGATGGCTACACCTTC
CASSRDRADGYTF
>.|TRBV10-1|TRBD2|TRBJ2-7
TGCGCCAGCAGTGTCGGACGGGAGGCAGACGAGCAGTACTTC
CASSVGREADEQYF
>.|TRBV9|TRBD2|TRBJ2-7
TGTGCCAGCAGCCAGCCCCAGCGGGAGGGGACCTACGAGCAGTACTTC
CASSQPQREGTYEQYF
>.|TRBV7-9|TRBD1|TRBJ2-2
TGTGCCAGCAGCCATCGGACAGGTCGCGCCGGGGAGCTGTTTTTT
CASSHRTGRAGELFF
>.|TRBV10-3|.|TRBJ2-7
TGTGCCACTCGACAGTTTTACGAGCAGTACTTC
CATRQFYEQYF
>.|TRBV18|TRBD1|TRBJ1-5
TGTGCCAGCTCCCCGGGACAGGGGCTTGGACAGCCCCAGCATTTT
CASSPGQGLGQPQHF
>.|TRBV19|TRBD1|TRBJ1-2
TGTGCCAGTACTCTAGGGTGGGACAGGACCTATGGCTACACCTTC
CASTLGWDRTYGYTF
>.|TRBV7-3|.|TRBJ1-1
TGTGCCAGCAGCTTAGGGGGCACCACTGAAGCTTTCTTT
CASSLGGTTEAFF
>.|TRBV10-1|.|TRBJ2-5
TGCGCCAGCAGTGACTGGGGCCATGAGACCCAGTACTTC
CASSDWGHETQYF
>.|TRBV3-1/TRBV3-2|.|TRBJ1-2
TGTGCCAGCAGCGACCGGGACTTGGTCTATGGCTACACCTTC
CASSDRDLVYGYTF
>.|TRBV19|.|TRBJ2-7
TGTGCCAGTAGTGTCGGGACTGGATCCTACGAGCAGTACTTC
CASSVGTGSYEQYF
>.|TRBV5-5|TRBD1|TRBJ1-6
TGTGCCAGCAGCGCAGCGACAGGGGCTGGGTCTTCACCCCTCCACTTT
CASSAATGAGSSPLHF
>.|TRBV24-1|.|TRBJ2-1
TGTGCCACCAGTGATGGGGACTGGTCCTACAATGAGCAGTTCTTC
CATSDGDWSYNEQFF
>.|TRBV7-7|.|TRBJ2-5
TGTGCTAGCAGCGTTTCAGGGTTGGAGACCCAGTACTTC
CASSVSGLETQYF
>.|TRBV3-1/TRBV3-2|TRBD2|TRBJ2-3
TGTGCCAGCAGCCAAGGTCTAGCGGGAGGGGCAGATACGCAGTATTTT
CASSQGLAGGADTQYF
>.|TRBV11-3|.|TRBJ2-7
TGTGCCAGCAGCCCGAGGGTGGGCCACGAGCAGTACTTC
CASSPRVGHEQYF
>.|TRBV7-8|TRBD2|TRBJ2-5
TGTGCCAGCAGCTTAGAGGGGGGGTGCGCGGGAGGGAGAAAGACCCAGTACTTC
CASSLEGGCAGGRKTQYF
>.|TRBV10-1|.|TRBJ2-1
TGCGCCAGCAGGGAGACCTCCGTCGGTGAGCAGTTCTTC
CASRETSVGEQFF
>.|TRBV19|TRBD1|TRBJ1-5
TGTGCCAGTAGTATAGGGGGGACAGGGATTGGGCAGCCCCAGCATTTT
CASSIGGTGIGQPQHF
>.|TRBV27|TRBD2|TRBJ2-5
TGTGCCAGCAGGGGACTAGCGGGGGGGGAAGAGACCCAGTACTTC
CASRGLAGGEETQYF
>.|TRBV6-2/TRBV6-3|TRBD1|TRBJ1-1
TGTGCCAGCAGTCTTAGGACAGGGGGCGACCCTGAAGCTTTCTTT
CASSLRTGGDPEAFF
>.|TRBV29-1|.|TRBJ2-1
TGCAGCGGGGAGAAAGACTCCTACAATGAGCAGTTCTTC
CSGEKDSYNEQFF
>once|TRBV30|.|TRBJ2-2
TGTGCCTGGAGAGATCCCGGACTTGTTCCTACCGGGGAGCTGTTTTTT
CAWRDPGLVPTGELFF
>.|TRBV19|.|TRBJ2-3
TGTGCCAGTAGTCGGACATCTAGCACAGATACGCAGTATTTT
CASSRTSSTDTQYF
>.|TRBV7-9|.|TRBJ2-7
TGTGCCAGCAGCCCTCCCGGGACACACCCGAGGTCCTACGAGCAGTACTTC
CASSPPGTHPRSYEQYF
>.|TRBV11-3|.|TRBJ2-7
TGTGCCAGCAGCCTGGTCGGGGGGCTCTACGAGCAGTACTTC
CASSLVGGLYEQYF
>.|TRBV9|TRBD2|TRBJ2-3
TGTGCCAGCAGCCTAGCGGGGGGGCAGGCAGATACGCAGTATTTT
CASSLAGGQADTQYF
>.|TRBV7-8|.|TRBJ1-5
TGTGCCAGCAGCTTATCCTCCGGGGGCAATCAGCCCCAGCATTTT
CASSLSSGGNQPQHF